The source of this T cell receptor (beta chain) is a study of T cells after yellow fever vaccination. Study results and limitations: Contamination of FACS-sorted repertoires by abundant clonotypes from the bulk population could occur.

The sample holds a few counts of this clonotype. Its antigen remains unknown. Germline CDR1 and CDR2: DFQATT and SNEGSKA (reference sequence). With 7 bases removed from V and 2 bases from J, the gap between germline ends came to 20 bases. There are 15 residues in the CDR3. Using its own MiXCR run on the 5' RACE reads, TCRdb lists one record per CDR3 protein. The repertoire consists of 300,000 or so distinct CDR3 sequences, with about 4% occurring once and the leading ten covering less than 25%. This specimen was PBMCs, taken 5 days after the yellow fever booster vaccination. The clonotype originates from a man aged 18 to 30 who received the YFV17D yellow fever vaccine. This chain links TRBV20-1 with TRBJ2-5, with no clear D. This CDR3 is CSGMSAEAAQETQYF. In nucleotides, the CDR3 is TGCAGTGGTATGAGCGCTGAGGCGGCACAAGAGACCCAGTACTTC.